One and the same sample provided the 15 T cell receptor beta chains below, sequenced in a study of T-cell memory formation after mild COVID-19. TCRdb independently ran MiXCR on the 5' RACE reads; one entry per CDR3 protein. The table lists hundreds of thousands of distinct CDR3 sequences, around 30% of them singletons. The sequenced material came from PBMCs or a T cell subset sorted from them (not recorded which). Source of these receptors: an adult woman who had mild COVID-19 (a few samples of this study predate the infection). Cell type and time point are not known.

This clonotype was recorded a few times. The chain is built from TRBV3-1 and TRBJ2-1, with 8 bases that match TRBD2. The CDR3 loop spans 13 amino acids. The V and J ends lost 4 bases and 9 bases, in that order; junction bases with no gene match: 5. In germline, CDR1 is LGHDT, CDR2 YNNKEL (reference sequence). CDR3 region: CASSRLAGGEQFF. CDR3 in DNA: TGTGCCAGCAGCCGCCTGGCGGGAGGTGAGCAGTTCTTC.

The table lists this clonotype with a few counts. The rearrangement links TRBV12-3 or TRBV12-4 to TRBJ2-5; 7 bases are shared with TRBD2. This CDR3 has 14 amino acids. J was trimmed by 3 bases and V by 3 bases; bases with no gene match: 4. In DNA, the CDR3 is TGTGCCAGCAGTTTTACTAGCGCAGAAGAGACCCAGTACTTC. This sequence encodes CASSFTSAEETQYF.

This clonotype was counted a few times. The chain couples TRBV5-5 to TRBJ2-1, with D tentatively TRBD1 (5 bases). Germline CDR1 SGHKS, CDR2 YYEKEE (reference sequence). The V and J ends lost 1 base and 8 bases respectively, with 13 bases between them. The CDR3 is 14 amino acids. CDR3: CASSLQGSRDEQFF. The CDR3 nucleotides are TGTGCCAGCAGCTTGCAGGGTTCCAGGGATGAGCAGTTCTTC.

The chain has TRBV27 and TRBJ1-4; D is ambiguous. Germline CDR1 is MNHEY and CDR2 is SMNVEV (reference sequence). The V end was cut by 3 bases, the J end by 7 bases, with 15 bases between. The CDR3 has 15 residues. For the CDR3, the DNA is TGTGCCAGCAGTTTCGCGCAGCCAACTGGTGAAAAACTGTTTTTT. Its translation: CASSFAQPTGEKLFF.

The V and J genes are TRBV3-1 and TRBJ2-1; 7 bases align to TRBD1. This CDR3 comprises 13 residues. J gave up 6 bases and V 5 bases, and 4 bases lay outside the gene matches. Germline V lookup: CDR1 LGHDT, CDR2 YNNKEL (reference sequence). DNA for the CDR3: TGTGCCAGCAGCTCGGGACAGTTCAATGAGCAGTTCTTC. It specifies CASSSGQFNEQFF.

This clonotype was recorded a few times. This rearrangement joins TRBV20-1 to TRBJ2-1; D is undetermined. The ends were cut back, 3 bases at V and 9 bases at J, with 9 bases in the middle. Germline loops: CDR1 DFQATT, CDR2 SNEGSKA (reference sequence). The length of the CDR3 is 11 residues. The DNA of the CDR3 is TGCAGTGCTAGGCTCGGAACTGAGCAGTTCTTC. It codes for CSARLGTEQFF.

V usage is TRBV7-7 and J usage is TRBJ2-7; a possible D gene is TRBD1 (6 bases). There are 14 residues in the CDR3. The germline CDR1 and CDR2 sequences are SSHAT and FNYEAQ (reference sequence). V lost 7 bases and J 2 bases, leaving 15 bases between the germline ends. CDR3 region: CASTPIQGAYEQYF. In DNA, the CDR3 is TGTGCCAGCACCCCCATACAGGGAGCCTACGAGCAGTACTTC.

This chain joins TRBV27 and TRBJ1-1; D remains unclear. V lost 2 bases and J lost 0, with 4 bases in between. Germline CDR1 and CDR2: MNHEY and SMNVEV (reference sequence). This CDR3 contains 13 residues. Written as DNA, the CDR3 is TGTGCCAGCAGTTTAAACATGAACACTGAAGCTTTCTTT. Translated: CASSLNMNTEAFF.

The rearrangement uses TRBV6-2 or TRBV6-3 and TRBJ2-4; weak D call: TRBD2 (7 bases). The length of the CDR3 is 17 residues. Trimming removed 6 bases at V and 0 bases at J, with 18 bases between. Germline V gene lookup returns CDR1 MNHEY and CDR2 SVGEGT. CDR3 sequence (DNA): TGTGCCAGCAGGTCATACAGGGAGGGATTAGCCAAAAACATTCAGTACTTC. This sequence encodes CASRSYREGLAKNIQYF.

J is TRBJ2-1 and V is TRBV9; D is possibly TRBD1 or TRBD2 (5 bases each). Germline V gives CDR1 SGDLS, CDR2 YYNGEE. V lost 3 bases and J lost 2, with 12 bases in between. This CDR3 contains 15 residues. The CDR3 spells CASSADGAAYNEQFF. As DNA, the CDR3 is TGTGCCAGCAGCGCCGACGGGGCCGCCTACAATGAGCAGTTCTTC.

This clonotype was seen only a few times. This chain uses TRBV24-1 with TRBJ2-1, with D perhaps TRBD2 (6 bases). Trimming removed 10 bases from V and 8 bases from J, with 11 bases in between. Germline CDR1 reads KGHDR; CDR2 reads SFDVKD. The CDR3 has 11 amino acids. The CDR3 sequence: CATGRWDEQFF. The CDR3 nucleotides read TGTGCCACGGGGAGGTGGGATGAGCAGTTCTTC.

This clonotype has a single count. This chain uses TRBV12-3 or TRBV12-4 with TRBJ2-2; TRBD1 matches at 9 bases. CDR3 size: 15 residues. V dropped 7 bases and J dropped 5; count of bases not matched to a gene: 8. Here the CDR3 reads CASKPGQGGTGELFF. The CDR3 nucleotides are TGTGCCAGCAAACCGGGACAGGGAGGAACCGGGGAGCTGTTTTTT.

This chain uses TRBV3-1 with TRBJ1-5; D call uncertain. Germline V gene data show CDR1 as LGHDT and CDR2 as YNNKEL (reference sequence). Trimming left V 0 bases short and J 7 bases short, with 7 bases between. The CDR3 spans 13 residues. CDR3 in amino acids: CASSQDFGQPQHF. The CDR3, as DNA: TGTGCCAGCAGCCAAGATTTCGGACAGCCCCAGCATTTT.

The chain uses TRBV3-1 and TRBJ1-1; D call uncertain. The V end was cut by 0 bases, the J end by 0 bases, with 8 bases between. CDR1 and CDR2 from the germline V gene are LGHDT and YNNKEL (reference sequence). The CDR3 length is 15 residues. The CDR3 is CASSQESLLNTEAFF. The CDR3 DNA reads TGTGCCAGCAGCCAAGAGTCGCTGTTGAACACTGAAGCTTTCTTT.

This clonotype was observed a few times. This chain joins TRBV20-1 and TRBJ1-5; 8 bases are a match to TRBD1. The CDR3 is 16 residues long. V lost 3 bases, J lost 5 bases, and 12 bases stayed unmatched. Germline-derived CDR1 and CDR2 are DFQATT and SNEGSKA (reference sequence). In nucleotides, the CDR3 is TGCAGTGCTAGGTTTCAGGGGGCGAGTTCATATCAGCCCCAGCATTTT. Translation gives CSARFQGASSYQPQHF.